This T cell receptor beta chain was documented in a study of spatial heterogeneity in lung cancer. As for the study in general: The donor population consisted of approximately 70 patients with untreated, early-stage non-small cell lung cancer. Alpha-chain sequences were consistently detected less often than beta-chain sequences.

The CDR3 covers 13 residues. Germline CDR1 GTSNPN, CDR2 SVGIG (reference sequence). V was trimmed by 0 bases and J by 1 base, leaving 6 bases between them. In TCRdb, the 5' RACE reads were re-called with MiXCR into one record per CDR3 protein. The top ten hold more than 20% of the sample, which has approximately 110,000 distinct CDR3 sequences, approximately 10% seen once. This clonotype was seen ten or more times. Time point indicated: blood at routine non-recurrence follow-up after resection. The sequencing here drew on PBMCs, taken at follow-up. This chain links TRBV30 with TRBJ1-1; no clear D gene. The source of this sequence is a female donor with early-stage non-small cell lung cancer. The CDR3 DNA reads as TGTGCCTGGAGTGTCCTGACGAACACTGAAGCTTTCTTT. It is translated as CAWSVLTNTEAFF.